A single sample gave rise to the 8 T cell receptor beta chains below, sequenced in a study of blood T cell repertoires in COVID-19. Produced via immunoSEQ multiplex PCR; TCRdb's table is partial and in-frame only. Of some 110,000 clones detected, roughly four fifths appear once; the ten largest clones hold approximately 7.9%. Sequencing input: peripheral blood. These receptors all stem from a man in his 70s with acute or convalescent COVID-19.

J is TRBJ1-2 and V is TRBV28, with D perhaps TRBD1 (6 bases). Trimming removed 5 bases from V and 13 bases from J, with 20 bases in between. Germline loops: CDR1 MDHEN, CDR2 SYDVKM. This CDR3 region has 13 residues. The CDR3 protein is CASSPDPTGLRTF. DNA for the CDR3: TGTGCCAGCAGTCCCGACCCGACAGGTCTACGCACCTTC.

Of note for this clone: Other DNA sequences in the same sample also yield this CDR3. The V call is TRBV28, the J call TRBJ1-5; no firm D call. Germline V gives CDR1 MDHEN, CDR2 SYDVKM. Trimming removed 7 bases at V and 0 bases at J, with 7 bases between. This CDR3 comprises 13 residues. The DNA for the CDR3 is TGTGCCAGCAATACAGATAGCAATCAGCCCCAGCATTTT. This codes for CASNTDSNQPQHF. The full variable domain, rest sourced from reference TRBV28 and TRBJ1-5, is DVKVTQSSRYLVKRTGEKVFLECVQDMDHENMFWYRQDPGLGLRLIYFSYDVKMKEKGDIPEGYSVSREKKERFSLILESASTNQTSMYLCASNTDSNQPQHFGDGTRLSIL.

This clone has only one observation. The chain carries TRBV2 and TRBJ2-1, with D possibly being TRBD2 (6 bases). Germline CDR1 is SNHLY and CDR2 is FYNNEI. The CDR3 has 18 residues. V lost 2 bases, J lost 7 bases, and 24 bases lay in between. CDR3 sequence: CASSEIGALRGSGNEQFF. The CDR3 DNA sequence: TGTGCCAGCAGTGAAATCGGGGCCCTAAGGGGTAGCGGTAATGAGCAGTTCTTC.

This clone was seen just once. This chain joins TRBV5-1 and TRBJ2-3, with a weak D call TRBD2 (5 bases). V lost 7 bases and J lost 5, with 17 bases in between. The CDR3 is 14 amino acids. Looked up from germline, CDR1 is SGHRS and CDR2 is YFSETQ. DNA for the CDR3: TGCGCCAGCGGAATTCAAGGGAGTTTAGATACGCAGTATTTT. This encodes CASGIQGSLDTQYF.

The chain links TRBV9 to TRBJ1-3; D not certain. Per the germline V gene, CDR1 is SGDLS and CDR2 is YYNGEE. V lost 0 bases to trimming and J lost 5 bases, with 12 bases between them. This CDR3 contains 15 residues. CDR3 amino acids: CASSVEGGNRNTIYF. The CDR3 nucleotides read TGTGCCAGCAGCGTAGAGGGCGGGAATCGAAACACCATATATTTT.

This clone has more than one count but fewer than ten. The chain couples TRBV12-3 or TRBV12-4 to TRBJ2-1; no clear D gene. The germline V and J ends were trimmed by 6 bases and 4 bases, with 4 bases remaining between them. CDR3 size: 11 residues. The CDR3 here is CASSNYNEQFF. CDR3 sequence (DNA): TGTGCCAGCAGCAATTACAATGAGCAGTTCTTC.

V is TRBV18 and J is TRBJ2-3, with 7 nucleotides matching TRBD2. This CDR3 spans 14 amino acids. The V and J ends lost 2 bases and 5 bases, in that order; junction bases with no gene match: 4. CDR1 is KGHSH, CDR2 LQKENI, per germline. CDR3 region: CASSPSGGEDTQYF. The CDR3 DNA sequence: TGTGCCAGCTCACCATCGGGGGGTGAAGATACGCAGTATTTT. The entire variable domain, with the rest obtained from reference TRBV18 and TRBJ2-3, is as follows: NAGVMQNPRHLVRRRGQEARLRCSPMKGHSHVYWYRQLPEEGLKFMVYLQKENIIDESGMPKERFSAEFPKEGPSILRIQQVVRGDSAAYFCASSPSGGEDTQYFGPGTRLTVL.

The rearrangement links TRBV24-1 to TRBJ1-5; 11 nucleotides agree with TRBD1. Per the germline V gene, CDR1 is KGHDR and CDR2 is SFDVKD. The CDR3 totals 15 residues. J was trimmed by 5 bases and V by 3 bases; bases with no gene match: 2. CDR3 sequence reads: CATSDPGQGDQPQHF. The DNA for the CDR3 is TGTGCCACCAGTGATCCGGGACAGGGGGATCAGCCCCAGCATTTT.